The 5 T cell receptor beta chains below were found in one sample sequenced in a study of shared clonotypes between healthy human individuals. Here immunoSEQ multiplex PCR was the method, and the copy in TCRdb shows in-frame clones only, minus some. This sample has some 690,000 clones, with around 90% found just once. The source material was memory CD8+ T cells from PBMCs. Subset reported: CD45RO+ cells pooled with CCR7-negative TemRA cells. These receptors were collected from a man between 18 and 29 years old in good health. Some clones in this sample may be carry-over from other donors' samples.

This chain joins TRBV6-6 and TRBJ2-2; TRBD1 aligns across 7 bases. V lost 2 bases, J lost 4 bases, and 7 bases stayed unmatched. This CDR3 is 16 amino acids long. Germline V gene lookup returns CDR1 MNHNY and CDR2 SVGAGI (reference sequence). In nucleotides, the CDR3 is TGTGCCAGCAGTTACGAGACAGGGAGAGGCACCGGGGAGCTGTTTTTT. Residues: CASSYETGRGTGELFF.

V is TRBV6-1 and J is TRBJ2-1; 10 nucleotides match TRBD1. The CDR3 loop spans 17 amino acids. Germline V lookup: CDR1 MNHNS, CDR2 SASEGT. V gave up 6 bases and J gave up 7 bases; unmatched junction bases: 15. CDR3 sequence reads: CASSETPTGGSRNEQFF. The CDR3 DNA reads as TGTGCCAGCAGCGAAACCCCGACAGGGGGCAGTAGGAATGAGCAGTTCTTC.

This clone was observed at least ten times. The V and J genes are TRBV7-9 and TRBJ1-4, with D uncertain. The V gene lost 4 bases and the J gene lost 4 bases, with 16 bases spanning the gap. Germline V gene data show CDR1 as SEHNR and CDR2 as FQNEAQ (reference sequence). This CDR3 has 16 residues. Here the CDR3 reads CASSSTRAGSNEKLFF. The DNA of the CDR3 is TGTGCCAGCAGCTCGACTCGGGCGGGTAGTAATGAAAAACTGTTTTTT.

The rearrangement joins TRBV5-6 to TRBJ2-3, with D tentatively TRBD2 (6 bases). Deletions cut 0 bases from V and 4 bases from J, with 9 bases between. CDR3 length equals 14 residues. Germline loops: CDR1 SGHDT, CDR2 YYEEEE. The CDR3 here is CASSLELAPDTQYF. The CDR3 DNA reads as TGTGCCAGCAGCTTGGAACTAGCCCCAGATACGCAGTATTTT. Based on the CDR3 plus reference TRBV5-6 and TRBJ2-3, the full variable domain is DAGVTQSPTHLIKTRGQQVTLRCSPKSGHDTVSWYQQALGQGPQFIFQYYEEEERQRGNFPDRFSGHQFPNYSSELNVNALLLGDSALYLCASSLELAPDTQYFGPGTRLTVL.

The rearrangement uses TRBV7-8 and TRBJ2-7; D is unclear. Germline lookup yields CDR1 SGHVS and CDR2 FQNEAQ. This CDR3 region has 14 residues. V was trimmed by 5 bases and J by 2 bases, leaving 13 bases between them. CDR3 nucleotide sequence: TGTGCCAGCAGCCCTGGGCGGAAGACCTACGAGCAGTACTTC. Protein sequence: CASSPGRKTYEQYF.